Following are 29 T cell receptor beta chains from one sample sequenced in a study of STAT3 mutations in large granular lymphocyte leukemia. General study findings and limits: At least one immunodominant TCR beta clonotype appeared in every T-cell large granular lymphocyte leukemia patient.

Sequencing was performed with immunoSEQ multiplex PCR; in TCRdb, only in-frame clones are kept and a portion is missing. Seen here are approximately 42,000 clones, around 80% observed once, and the top ten hold roughly 0.42%. These receptors' targets are unknown. Sample: PBMCs. The receptors were gathered from a human donor with T large granular lymphocyte leukemia. Some clones in this sample may be carry-over from other donors' samples.

The J gene is TRBJ1-1, the V gene TRBV20-1, with 8 bases that match TRBD1. The germline V gene encodes CDR1 DFQATT and CDR2 SNEGSKA (reference sequence). This CDR3 spans 11 amino acids. V was clipped by 6 bases and J by 9 bases; unmatched bases: 6. CDR3 nucleotides: TGCAGTGCGCTACAGGGGGGCAAAGCTTTCTTT. Residues: CSALQGGKAFF.

The V and J genes are TRBV10-2 and TRBJ1-1; TRBD1 is a possible D gene (5 bases). This CDR3 spans 12 amino acids. The V end was cut by 7 bases, the J end by 11 bases, with 17 bases between. Germline CDR1 and CDR2: WSHSY and SAAADI. DNA for the CDR3: TGCGCCAGCACTGAAGGGACCCACTGGGCTTTCTTT. Its translation: CASTEGTHWAFF.

The gene calls are TRBV6-5 and TRBJ1-2; D not certain. Germline V CDR1 and CDR2: MNHEY, SVGAGI. The CDR3 consists of 15 residues. Trimming removed 0 bases from V and 5 bases from J, with 13 bases in between. The CDR3 sequence: CASSYSFSAEYGYTF. The CDR3 DNA sequence: TGTGCCAGCAGTTACTCGTTCTCAGCTGAATATGGCTACACCTTC.

This clone was found once. This chain joins TRBV2 and TRBJ1-2; D is perhaps TRBD1 (5 bases). V lost 3 bases and J 4 bases, leaving 18 bases between the germline ends. Germline lookup yields CDR1 SNHLY and CDR2 FYNNEI. The CDR3 loop spans 16 amino acids. CDR3 amino acids: CASSDPRQTEIYGYTF. CDR3 DNA: TGTGCCAGCAGTGACCCAAGACAGACAGAAATCTATGGCTACACCTTC.

The V and J genes are TRBV9 and TRBJ1-4; D not certain. Per germline, CDR1 SGDLS and CDR2 YYNGEE. The CDR3 spans 14 residues. V was trimmed by 3 bases and J by 0 bases, leaving 6 bases between them. This CDR3 is CASSGGATNEKLFF. For the CDR3, the DNA is TGTGCCAGCAGCGGGGGAGCAACTAATGAAAAACTGTTTTTT.

V and J are TRBV30 and TRBJ2-1; 7 bases fit TRBD2. V gave up 3 bases and J gave up 4 bases; unmatched junction bases: 9. The CDR3 loop spans 15 amino acids. Germline V gene data show CDR1 as GTSNPN and CDR2 as SVGIG (reference sequence). The CDR3 protein is CAWRTGLAAYNEQFF. The CDR3 DNA follows: TGTGCCTGGAGGACTGGGCTAGCGGCTTACAATGAGCAGTTCTTC.

The gene calls are TRBV19 and TRBJ1-1; D unresolved. Looked up from germline, CDR1 is LNHDA and CDR2 is SQIVND (reference sequence). The CDR3 loop spans 10 amino acids. With 10 bases removed from V and 5 bases from J, the gap between germline ends came to 8 bases. This CDR3 reads CATGRTEAFF. The DNA for the CDR3 is TGTGCCACCGGAAGGACTGAAGCTTTCTTT. The full variable domain, its missing parts supplied by reference TRBV19 and TRBJ1-1, is DGGITQSPKYLFRKEGQNVTLSCEQNLNHDAMYWYRQDPGQGLRLIYYSQIVNDFQKGDIAEGYSVSREKKESFPLTVTSAQKNPTAFYLCATGRTEAFFGQGTRLTVV.

V is TRBV6-1 and J is TRBJ1-5; maybe TRBD1 (5 bases). Between the trimmed V and J ends, which lost 2 bases and 3 bases, there was a span of 8 bases. CDR1 is MNHNS and CDR2 is SASEGT in the germline V gene. The CDR3 has 14 amino acids. The CDR3 loop reads CASSEQGANQPQHF. The CDR3 DNA sequence: TGTGCCAGCAGTGAACAGGGAGCCAATCAGCCCCAGCATTTT.

Only a few counts were recorded for this clone. CDR3 amino acids: CASSRGGTGNEKLFF. The CDR3 DNA sequence: TGTGCCAGCAGTCGGGGAGGGACAGGGAATGAAAAACTGTTTTTT. The rearrangement joins TRBV6-6 to TRBJ1-4, with TRBD1 identical over 9 bases. Germline assignment: CDR1 MNHNY and CDR2 SVGAGI (reference sequence). V was clipped by 5 bases and J by 5 bases; unmatched bases: 6. The CDR3 is 15 residues long.

V gene TRBV5-4 combines with J gene TRBJ2-7; the D call may be TRBD1 or TRBD2 (5 bases each). Trimming removed 0 bases at V and 3 bases at J, with 16 bases between. Germline loops: CDR1 SGHNT, CDR2 YYREEE (reference sequence). The CDR3 contains 16 residues. CDR3: CASSLDQGLGGYEQYV. As DNA, the CDR3 is TGTGCCAGCAGCTTGGATCAGGGCCTCGGAGGCTACGAGCAGTACGTC.

The chain couples TRBV10-2 to TRBJ1-1; the D gene is possibly TRBD1 (5 bases). The CDR3 contains 13 residues. The germline CDR1 and CDR2 sequences are WSHSY and SAAADI. V lost 4 bases to trimming and J lost 8 bases, with 14 bases between them. The CDR3 nucleotides read TGCGCCAGCAGTGCGGGACTGCCGCCCGAAGCTTTCTTT. Its translation is CASSAGLPPEAFF.

Only one count was recorded for this clone. The V gene is TRBV6-6, the J gene TRBJ1-1; 7 bases align to TRBD1. Germline V lookup: CDR1 MNHNY, CDR2 SVGAGI (reference sequence). V was pared by 6 bases and J by 1 base, with 8 bases of the junction left unmatched. This CDR3 is built from 15 residues. CDR3 amino acids: CASSPPGQRNTEAFF. DNA for the CDR3: TGTGCCAGCAGCCCGCCGGGACAGAGGAACACTGAAGCTTTCTTT.

This clone was detected only a few times. This chain joins TRBV5-8 and TRBJ2-7; 7 bases match TRBD1. CDR1 is SGHTS, CDR2 YDEGEE, per germline. Trimming took 0 bases from V and 0 from J; bases not matched to a gene: 3. This CDR3 is 15 amino acids long. CDR3 nucleotide sequence: TGTGCCAGCAGCTTGGGGGCAGGGGGCTCCTACGAGCAGTACTTC. Amino acids: CASSLGAGGSYEQYF.

This rearrangement joins TRBV5-6 to TRBJ2-2; the D is unclear. V shed 5 bases and J shed 6 bases, with 14 bases lying between them. Per germline, CDR1 SGHDT and CDR2 YYEEEE. The CDR3 has 14 amino acids. CDR3 region: CASSHQWVPGELFF. CDR3 nucleotide sequence: TGTGCCAGCAGTCATCAATGGGTTCCCGGGGAGCTGTTTTTT.

This chain connects TRBV5-1 to TRBJ1-1; a weak D match, TRBD1 (6 bases). CDR3 size: 14 residues. The V and J ends lost 7 bases and 0 bases respectively, with 13 bases between them. Looked up from germline, CDR1 is SGHRS and CDR2 is YFSETQ. DNA of the CDR3: TGCGCCAGCGGTACAGGGCACATGAACACTGAAGCTTTCTTT. This sequence encodes CASGTGHMNTEAFF.

The rearrangement links TRBV7-9 to TRBJ2-1; 9 positions agree with TRBD1. Germline CDR1 is SEHNR and CDR2 is FQNEAQ (reference sequence). V trimming: 2 bases; J trimming: 5 bases; junction bases outside the gene matches: 4. The length of the CDR3 is 15 residues. For the CDR3, the DNA is TGTGCCAGCAGCTTACGGACAGGGGAGAACAATGAGCAGTTCTTC. Its translation is CASSLRTGENNEQFF.

The CDR3 reads CATSRDGTAETQYF. The CDR3 DNA follows: TGTGCCACCAGCAGAGACGGGACCGCGGAGACCCAGTACTTC. The V gene is TRBV15, the J gene TRBJ2-5; the D gene could be TRBD1 or TRBD2 (5 bases each). V was shortened by 0 bases and J by 5 bases, with 10 bases between the two germline ends. This CDR3 is built from 14 residues. From germline, CDR1 is LNHNV and CDR2 YYDKDF (reference sequence).

In its sample, this clone was seen a few times. This chain connects TRBV2 to TRBJ2-7; TRBD2 agrees at 9 bases. The J segment lost 6 bases and the V segment lost 4 bases, leaving 10 bases of the junction unmatched. The CDR3 consists of 15 residues. CDR1 and CDR2 (germline): SNHLY, FYNNEI. CDR3 sequence: CASSAAGLATSEQYF. For the CDR3, the DNA is TGTGCCAGCAGTGCGGCGGGACTAGCTACATCCGAGCAGTACTTC.

This chain connects TRBV6-1 to TRBJ2-7; a possible D gene is TRBD1 (6 bases). CDR3 length: 14 amino acids. Germline V lookup: CDR1 MNHNS, CDR2 SASEGT. Trimming took off 1 base at V and 3 bases at J, with 10 bases between the two ends. CDR3 amino acids: CASSEGTAYYEQYV. DNA of the CDR3: TGTGCCAGCAGTGAAGGGACAGCGTACTACGAGCAGTACGTC.

The chain is built from TRBV4-3 and TRBJ2-3, with 9 nucleotides matching TRBD1. Looked up from germline, CDR1 is LGHNA and CDR2 is YSLEER. After removal of 0 bases from V and 6 bases from J, the junction contained 4 bases not matched to a gene. This CDR3 is built from 15 residues. This chain's CDR3 is CASSQERQGDDTQYF. The DNA for the CDR3 is TGCGCCAGCAGCCAAGAGAGACAGGGGGACGATACGCAGTATTTT.

The chain joins TRBV21-1 to TRBJ2-3; the table's D call, TRBD2, has no DNA check behind it. TRBV21-1 is annotated as a pseudogene. The length of the CDR3 is 16 residues. CDR3 sequence reads: CASSKTSGGPTDTQYF. CDR3 nucleotides: TGTGCCAGCAGCAAGACTAGCGGGGGGCCCACAGATACGCAGTATTTT.

V usage is TRBV15 and J usage is TRBJ2-1, with D maybe TRBD1 (6 bases). CDR3 length: 13 amino acids. Germline V gives CDR1 LNHNV, CDR2 YYDKDF (reference sequence). The V end lost 5 bases, the J end lost 4 bases, and 9 bases lay between the germline ends. This CDR3 reads CATSWTEYNEQFF. The CDR3 DNA reads as TGTGCCACCAGCTGGACAGAGTACAATGAGCAGTTCTTC.

With respect to this clone: Other DNA sequences of this sample code for an identical CDR3. The chain combines TRBV7-9 with TRBJ2-7; TRBD2 matches at 7 bases. CDR1 SEHNR and CDR2 FQNEAQ come from the germline V gene (reference sequence). This CDR3 is built from 14 residues. The J segment lost 1 base and the V segment lost 1 base, leaving 1 base of the junction unmatched. The CDR3 coding sequence is TGTGCCAGCAGCTTAGACGGGGGGTCCTACGAGCAGTACGTC. Its translation is CASSLDGGSYEQYV.

The rearrangement joins TRBV7-9 to TRBJ1-1; TRBD1 might be the D (5 bases). V shed 4 bases and J shed 4 bases, with 7 bases lying between them. Germline V gene lookup returns CDR1 SEHNR and CDR2 FQNEAQ (reference sequence). The CDR3 consists of 12 residues. The CDR3 DNA follows: TGTGCCAGCAGCTCCCAGGGCACTGAAGCTTTCTTT. Protein product: CASSSQGTEAFF.

The chain couples TRBV27 to TRBJ2-7; D is uncertain. V lost 5 bases and J 0 bases, leaving 11 bases between the germline ends. This CDR3 has 14 amino acids. Germline-derived CDR1 and CDR2 are MNHEY and SMNVEV (reference sequence). DNA for the CDR3: TGTGCCAGCAGTCCGGGCCTCCTCTCCTACGAGCAGTACGTC. This sequence encodes CASSPGLLSYEQYV.

The CDR3 is CASSGGQGGIETQYF. The CDR3 bases are TGTGCCAGTAGTGGGGGACAGGGGGGGATAGAGACCCAGTACTTC. The chain has TRBV19 and TRBJ2-5; 11 bases line up with TRBD1. Per the germline V gene, CDR1 is LNHDA and CDR2 is SQIVND (reference sequence). CDR3 size: 15 residues. J lost 4 bases, V lost 5 bases, and 6 bases had no gene match.

The V call is TRBV5-1, the J call TRBJ1-1, with unresolved D. CDR3 length: 14 amino acids. Germline V gene sequence: CDR1 SGHRS, CDR2 YFSETQ. The V end lost 0 bases, the J end lost 0 bases, and 6 bases lay between the germline ends. The CDR3 loop reads CASSLDSLNTEAFF. CDR3 in DNA: TGCGCCAGCAGCTTGGACAGCCTGAACACTGAAGCTTTCTTT.

The chain has TRBV28 and TRBJ1-2; D ambiguous. Per germline, CDR1 MDHEN and CDR2 SYDVKM. The V gene lost 5 bases and the J gene lost 0 bases, with 13 bases spanning the gap. CDR3 size: 15 residues. DNA of the CDR3: TGTGCCAGCAGTACCCTAGGAACCTCTAACTATGGCTACACCTTC. This codes for CASSTLGTSNYGYTF.

The CDR3 reads CSGKTGQPQHF. CDR3 DNA: TGCAGCGGCAAGACAGGTCAGCCCCAGCATTTT. V is TRBV29-1 and J is TRBJ1-5; TRBD1 is a possible D gene (6 bases). The CDR3 length is 11 residues. The germline CDR1 and CDR2 sequences are SQVTM and ANQGSEA. The V end lost 7 bases, the J end lost 6 bases, and 10 bases lay between the germline ends.